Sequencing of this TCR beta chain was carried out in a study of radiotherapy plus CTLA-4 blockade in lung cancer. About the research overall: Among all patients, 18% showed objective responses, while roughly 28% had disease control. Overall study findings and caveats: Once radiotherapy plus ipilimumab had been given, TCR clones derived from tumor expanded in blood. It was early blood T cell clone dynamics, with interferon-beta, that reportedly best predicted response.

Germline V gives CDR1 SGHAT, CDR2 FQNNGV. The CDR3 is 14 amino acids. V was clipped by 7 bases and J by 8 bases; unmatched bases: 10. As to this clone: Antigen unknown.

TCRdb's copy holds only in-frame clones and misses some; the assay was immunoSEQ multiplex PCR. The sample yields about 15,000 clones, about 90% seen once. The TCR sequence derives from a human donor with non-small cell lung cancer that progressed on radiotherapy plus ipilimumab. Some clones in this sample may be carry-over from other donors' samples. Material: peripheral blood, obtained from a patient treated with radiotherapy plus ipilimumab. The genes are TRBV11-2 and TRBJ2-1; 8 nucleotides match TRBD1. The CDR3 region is CASTWTGYRDEQFF. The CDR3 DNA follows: TGTGCCAGCACCTGGACAGGGTATAGGGATGAGCAGTTCTTC.